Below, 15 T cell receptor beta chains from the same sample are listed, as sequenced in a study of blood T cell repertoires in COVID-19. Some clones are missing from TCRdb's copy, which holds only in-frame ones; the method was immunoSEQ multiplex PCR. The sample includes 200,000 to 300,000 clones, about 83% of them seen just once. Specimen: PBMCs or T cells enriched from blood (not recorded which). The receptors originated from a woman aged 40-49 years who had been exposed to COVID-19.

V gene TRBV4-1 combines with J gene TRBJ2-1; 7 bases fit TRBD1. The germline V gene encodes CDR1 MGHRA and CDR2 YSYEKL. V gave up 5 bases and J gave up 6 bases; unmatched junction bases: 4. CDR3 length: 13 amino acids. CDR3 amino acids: CASSLTGSNEQFF. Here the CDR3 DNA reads TGCGCCAGCAGCTTGACAGGGAGCAATGAGCAGTTCTTC.

CDR3 bases: TGTGCCAGCAGCTTAGCAGGAGGGAACACTGAAGCTTTCTTT. This encodes CASSLAGGNTEAFF. The rearrangement links TRBV7-6 to TRBJ1-1; D is uncertain. The CDR3 is made up of 14 amino acids. Per the germline V gene, CDR1 is SGHVS and CDR2 is FNYEAQ. With 0 bases removed from V and 1 base from J, the gap between germline ends came to 6 bases.

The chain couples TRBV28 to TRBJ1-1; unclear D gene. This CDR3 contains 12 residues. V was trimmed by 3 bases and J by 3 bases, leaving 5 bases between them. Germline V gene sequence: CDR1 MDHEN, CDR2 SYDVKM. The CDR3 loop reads CASSFQDTEAFF. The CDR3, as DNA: TGTGCCAGCAGTTTCCAGGACACTGAAGCTTTCTTT.

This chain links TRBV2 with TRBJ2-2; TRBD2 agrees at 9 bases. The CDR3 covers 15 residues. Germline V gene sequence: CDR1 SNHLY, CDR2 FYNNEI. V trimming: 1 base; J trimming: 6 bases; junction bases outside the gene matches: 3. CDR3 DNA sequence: TGTGCCAGCAGTGAAGAGGTAGCGGGGGCCGGGGAGCTGTTTTTT. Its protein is CASSEEVAGAGELFF.

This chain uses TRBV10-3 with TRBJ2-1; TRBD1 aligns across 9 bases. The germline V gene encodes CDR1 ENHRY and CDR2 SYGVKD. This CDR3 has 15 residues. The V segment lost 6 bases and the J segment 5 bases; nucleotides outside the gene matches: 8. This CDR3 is CAIRSGTGTDNEQFF. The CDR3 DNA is TGTGCCATCAGGAGCGGGACAGGGACCGACAATGAGCAGTTCTTC.

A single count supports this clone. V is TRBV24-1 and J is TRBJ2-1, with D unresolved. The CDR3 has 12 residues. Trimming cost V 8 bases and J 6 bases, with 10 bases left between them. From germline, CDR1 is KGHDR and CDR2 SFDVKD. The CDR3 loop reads CATMSRVNEQFF. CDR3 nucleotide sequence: TGTGCCACCATGTCTCGGGTCAATGAGCAGTTCTTC.

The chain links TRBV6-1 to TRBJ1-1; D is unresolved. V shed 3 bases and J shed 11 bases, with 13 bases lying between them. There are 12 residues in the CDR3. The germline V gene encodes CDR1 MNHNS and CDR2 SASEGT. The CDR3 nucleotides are TGTGCCAGCAGTGAGTCCCTCGAGCGCGCTTTCTTT. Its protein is CASSESLERAFF.

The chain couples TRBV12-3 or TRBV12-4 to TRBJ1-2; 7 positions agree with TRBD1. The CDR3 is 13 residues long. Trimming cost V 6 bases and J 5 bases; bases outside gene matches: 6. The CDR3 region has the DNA TGTGCCAGCAGCCGCGACAGGGTGTATGGCTACACCTTC. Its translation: CASSRDRVYGYTF.

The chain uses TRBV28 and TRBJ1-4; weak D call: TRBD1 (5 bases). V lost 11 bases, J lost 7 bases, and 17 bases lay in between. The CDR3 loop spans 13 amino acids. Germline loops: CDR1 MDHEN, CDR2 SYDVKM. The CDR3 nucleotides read TGTGCCTGTACGGGCAGGGTTGGTGAAAAACTGTTTTTT. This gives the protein CACTGRVGEKLFF.

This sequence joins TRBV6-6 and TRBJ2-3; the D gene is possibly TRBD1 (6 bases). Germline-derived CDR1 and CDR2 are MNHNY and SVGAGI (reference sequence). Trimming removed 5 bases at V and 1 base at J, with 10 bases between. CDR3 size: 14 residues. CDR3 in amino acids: CASSRTGRTDTQYF. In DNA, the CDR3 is TGTGCCAGCAGTCGTACAGGGCGCACAGATACGCAGTATTTT.

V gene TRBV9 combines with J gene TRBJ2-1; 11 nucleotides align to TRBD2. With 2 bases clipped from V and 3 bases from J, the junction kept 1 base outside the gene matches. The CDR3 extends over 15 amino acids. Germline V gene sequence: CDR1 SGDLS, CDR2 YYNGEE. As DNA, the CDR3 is TGTGCCAGCAGCGTTAGCGGGGGGGACTACAATGAGCAGTTCTTC. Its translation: CASSVSGGDYNEQFF.

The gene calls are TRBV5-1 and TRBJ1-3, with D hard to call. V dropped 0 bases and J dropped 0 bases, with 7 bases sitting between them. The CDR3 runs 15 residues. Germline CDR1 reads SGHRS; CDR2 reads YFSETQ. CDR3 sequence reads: CASSLAPGSGNTIYF. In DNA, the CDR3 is TGCGCCAGCAGCTTGGCCCCAGGCTCTGGAAACACCATATATTTT.

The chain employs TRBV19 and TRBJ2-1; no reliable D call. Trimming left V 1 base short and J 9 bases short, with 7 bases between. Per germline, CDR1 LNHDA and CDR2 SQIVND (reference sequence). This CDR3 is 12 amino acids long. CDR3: CASSIGGSEQFF. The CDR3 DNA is TGTGCCAGTAGTATAGGAGGATCTGAGCAGTTCTTC.

CDR3 sequence reads: CASSRSSGGYNEQFF. The CDR3, as DNA: TGTGCCAGCAGCCGGAGTAGCGGGGGGTACAATGAGCAGTTCTTC. The V call is TRBV5-4, the J call TRBJ2-1; TRBD2 matches 10 bases. The CDR3 covers 15 residues. The V gene's germline CDR1 is SGHNT and CDR2 YYREEE (reference sequence). J was trimmed by 4 bases and V by 4 bases; bases with no gene match: 5.

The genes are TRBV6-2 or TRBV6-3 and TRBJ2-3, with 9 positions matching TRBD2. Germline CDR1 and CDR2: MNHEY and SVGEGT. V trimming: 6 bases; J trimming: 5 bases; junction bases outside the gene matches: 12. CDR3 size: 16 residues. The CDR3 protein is CASSPLAGGQVDTQYF. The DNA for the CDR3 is TGTGCCAGCAGCCCGCTGGCGGGGGGGCAGGTAGATACGCAGTATTTT.